The 9 T cell receptor beta chains below all came from one sample that was sequenced in a study of T-cell reconstitution after alpha-beta-depleted transplantation in children. A library of TCRbeta sequences, prepared with unique molecular identifiers, was generated. TCRdb independently ran MiXCR on the PCR reads; one entry per CDR3 protein. The sample consists of over 550,000 distinct CDR3 sequences, roughly a tenth of them appearing once. Sequenced here: PBMCs from the stem cell graft donor, sampled from the stem cell graft. Source of these receptors: a human donor who donated a stem cell graft to a child with acute myeloid leukemia.

Ten or more counts support this clonotype. This sequence joins TRBV5-1 and TRBJ2-3, with D unresolved. Trimming removed 4 bases from V and 5 bases from J, with 17 bases in between. This CDR3 has 15 amino acids. Germline V gene data show CDR1 as SGHRS and CDR2 as YFSETQ. CDR3 DNA: TGCGCCAGCAGCGAGGACGGACGACACGGAGATACGCAGTATTTT. As protein: CASSEDGRHGDTQYF.

This clonotype was observed many times. The chain employs TRBV27 and TRBJ2-3; TRBD2 agrees at 9 bases. This CDR3 has 14 residues. From germline, CDR1 is MNHEY and CDR2 SMNVEV (reference sequence). Unmatched junction bases numbered 6, after V lost 6 bases and J lost 5 bases. In DNA form, the CDR3 reads TGTGCCAGCAGGGGACTAGCTGATGAAGATACGCAGTATTTT. It codes for CASRGLADEDTQYF.

The V and J genes are TRBV4-2 and TRBJ2-3; D remains unclear. There are 15 residues in the CDR3. Germline lookup yields CDR1 LGHNA and CDR2 YNFKEQ. Trimming removed 0 bases at V and 1 base at J, with 8 bases between. In DNA form, the CDR3 reads TGTGCCAGCAGCCAAGATCAGGCGGGCACAGATACGCAGTATTTT. This sequence encodes CASSQDQAGTDTQYF.

This clonotype was detected a few times. This chain uses TRBV4-2 with TRBJ2-3, with D possibly matching TRBD2 (6 bases). The CDR3 consists of 15 residues. CDR1 and CDR2 (germline): LGHNA, YNFKEQ. The V and J ends lost 1 base and 2 bases respectively, with 10 bases between them. The DNA of the CDR3 is TGTGCCAGCAGCCAAGTGCGGGATGACACAGATACGCAGTATTTT. It codes for CASSQVRDDTDTQYF.

This clonotype was seen a few times. The CDR3: CASSRTATVYGYTF. The CDR3 nucleotides read TGTGCCAGCAGTCGTACAGCGACTGTCTATGGCTACACCTTC. This chain joins TRBV6-2 or TRBV6-3 and TRBJ1-2; no firm D call. Between the trimmed V and J ends, which lost 5 bases and 4 bases, there was a span of 14 bases. Germline CDR1 reads MNHEY; CDR2 reads SVGEGT. The CDR3 extends over 14 amino acids.

The chain employs TRBV25-1 and TRBJ2-3; no definite D call. V lost 4 bases and J lost 2, with 7 bases in between. Germline CDR1 is MGHDK and CDR2 is SYGVNS. This CDR3 has 13 amino acids. CDR3 DNA: TGTGCCAGCAGTGTTCACTTCACAGATACGCAGTATTTT. Residues: CASSVHFTDTQYF.

This clonotype occurred many times. V gene TRBV7-9 combines with J gene TRBJ2-3; TRBD2 aligns across 7 bases. The V gene end was trimmed by 8 bases and the J gene end by 0 bases; junction bases not matched to a gene: 8. Germline V lookup: CDR1 SEHNR, CDR2 FQNEAQ (reference sequence). This CDR3 has 15 amino acids. The CDR3 region has the DNA TGTGCCAGCGGAGGGCGGGAGATCAGCACAGATACGCAGTATTTT. It translates to CASGGREISTDTQYF.

This clonotype was detected only a few times. The chain combines TRBV4-3 with TRBJ2-4; 7 nucleotides match TRBD2. The CDR3 loop spans 15 amino acids. V shed 4 bases, J shed 6 bases, and the junction held 9 bases outside the gene matches. From germline, CDR1 is LGHNA and CDR2 YSLEER. The CDR3 region is CASSPVPGGPNIQYF. Here the CDR3 DNA reads TGCGCCAGCAGCCCAGTTCCGGGAGGACCAAACATTCAGTACTTC.

The gene calls are TRBV12-3 or TRBV12-4 and TRBJ2-3, with D possibly matching TRBD2 (6 bases). Trimming cost V 2 bases and J 3 bases, with 12 bases left between them. This CDR3 has 15 amino acids. CDR3 loop: CASSLKPGATDTQYF. The CDR3 DNA reads TGTGCCAGCAGTTTAAAGCCGGGAGCGACAGATACGCAGTATTTT.